Reported below is one TCR beta chain. The data are from a study of blood T cell repertoires in COVID-19. Study overall: Sites in the United States, Italy and Spain provided acute and convalescent COVID-19 samples.

V gave up 0 bases and J gave up 7 bases, with 12 bases separating them. This CDR3 comprises 14 residues. Germline V gene data show CDR1 as MGHRA and CDR2 as YSYEKL. Original data processing: Reference gene primer amplification gave nucleated cell count estimates. TCRdb keeps only in-frame clones here, not all; method: immunoSEQ multiplex PCR. That table gives V, J and clone size, and the DNA gave D and trimming. The repertoire has about 120,000 clones, 85% of them found once; the top ten carry approximately 11%. The source is a man older than 75 with acute or convalescent COVID-19. The V and J genes are TRBV4-1 and TRBJ1-1; no firm D call. Material for sequencing was peripheral blood. As DNA, the CDR3 is TGCGCCAGCAGCCAAGATATTAGGAGGAGTGAAGCTTTCTTT. Translating it yields CASSQDIRRSEAFF.